This T cell receptor beta chain was captured in a study of T cells after somatic rescue of genetic block. TCRdb's copy holds only in-frame clones and misses some; the assay was immunoSEQ multiplex PCR. Among some 90,000 clones listed, about 90% were seen once. Sequencing was done on a sample of peripheral blood mononuclear cells (PBMCs). The sequence came from a woman younger than 35.

CDR3 loop: CASSVGTSGITTDTQYF. The CDR3 coding sequence is TGTGCCAGCAGCGTAGGGACTAGCGGGATCACCACAGATACGCAGTATTTT. The chain is built from TRBV9 and TRBJ2-3; 12 nucleotides align to TRBD2. V lost 0 bases and J lost 2; bases outside the gene matches: 4. This CDR3 has 17 residues. Germline loops: CDR1 SGDLS, CDR2 YYNGEE. Full variable domain (rest looked up from reference TRBV9 and TRBJ2-3): DSGVTQTPKHLITATGQRVTLRCSPRSGDLSVYWYQQSLDQGLQFLIQYYNGEERAKGNILERFSAQQFPDLHSELNLSSLELGDSALYFCASSVGTSGITTDTQYFGPGTRLTVL.